This T cell receptor (beta chain) is from a study of blood T cell repertoires in COVID-19 (dated by TCRdb to the early 2020s). In the study overall: The collaborator samples originated in the United States, Italy and Spain and spanned the acute and convalescent phases of COVID-19. The material from the prospective study consisted of cDNA or gDNA derived from T cells, B-cell-depleted T cells, or PBMCs. Deeply sampled blood TCRbeta repertoires from subjects exposed to, actively infected with, or recovered from COVID-19 were included in the dataset. The repertoires were released in a freely available public database meant as a resource for research on the immune response to SARS-CoV-2. Samples came from the ongoing ImmuneRACE study (first 160 participants) plus 1,254 subjects from 6 global collaborators. A de-identified subject ID, COVID-19 status, age in years and sex were almost always included in the sample metadata. Where HLA class I and class II types were available, the types were taken from metadata supplied by the sample provider, not from assay-based typing.

TCRbeta CDR3 regions were amplified from genomic DNA by means of the immunoSEQ Assay, a bias-controlled multiplex PCR. Concerning the study's data processing: The number of nucleated cells in each sample was estimated from the amplification of reference gene primers within the assay. To quantify the absolute abundance of each unique TCRbeta CDR3 rearrangement, sequence reads were collapsed and filtered. Productive Simpson clonality was computed per sample as the square root of Simpson's diversity index over productive rearrangements. As stored in TCRdb, this immuneACCESS dataset retains in-frame rearrangements with V and J assigned. A fraction of the clones does not appear; measured against another copy, unresolved V genes explain less than half of the discrepancy, and the remainder lacks a known reason. V and J calls and clone size come straight from that table; D and trimming were deduced from the DNA. Present in this sample are 98,000 or so clones, about nine tenths of which were seen just once. Approximately 5.4% of the sample belongs to the ten largest clones.

Findings and caveats that apply to the study as a whole: How much clinical and demographic metadata was included differed by source and by participant, and the metadata was provided uncurated.

Based on the germline V gene (reference sequence), the CDR1 and CDR2 sequences are GTSNPN and SVGIG. V is shortened by 5 bases, J by 4 bases, and the region joining them spans 18 bases. From cysteine to phenylalanine, the CDR3 is 15 amino acids long. Just the 45-base CDR3 DNA is kept, in frame starting at base 1. One collaborating source in Seattle enrolled patients while the patients were actively infected and followed the patients over time throughout the course of disease. Whole blood was collected in K2EDTA tubes by collaborating institutions according to the institutions' own protocols. Collaborator samples were shipped for TCRbeta analysis as frozen whole blood, isolated PBMCs, or DNA extracted from either sample type. This clone has a single count. The antigen it binds to is not known. Qualities for individual bases were not recorded, and no much larger clone is one base off.

The chain links TRBV30 with TRBJ2-1, with TRBD1 as a weak D call on 6 bases. This clonotype was obtained from a man aged 55 to 70 with COVID-19, enrolled during active disease. Specimen: peripheral blood. The DNA reads TGTGCCTGGGCACTTACCGGGACAAATTACAATGAGCAGTTCTTC. This sequence encodes CAWALTGTNYNEQFF.